These T cell receptor beta chains were read from a single sample in a study of cytotoxic CD8 clonotypes in ibrutinib-treated CLL. The protocol was immunoSEQ multiplex PCR, while the TCRdb copy is restricted to in-frame clones and leaves out a portion. Of about 310,000 clones in the sample, almost 80% were seen once. The sequencing here drew on PBMCs, taken before ibrutinib treatment. The origin of the receptors is a human donor with chronic lymphocytic leukemia. Each CDR3 is given with its conserved first and last residue. The size of a clone is reported for some rows only, either as once, few or many, or as a class for expanded clones.

clone_size: -
v_call: TRBV4-2
cdr3_aa: CASSGQGVNGYTF

clone_size: -
v_call: TRBV7-9
cdr3_aa: CASSFEGSDQETQYF

clone_size: -
v_call: TRBV4-2
cdr3_aa: CASSQENRGGTDTQYF

clone_size: few
v_call: TRBV7-9
cdr3_aa: CASSLGNYGYTF

clone_size: -
v_call: TRBV7-7
cdr3_aa: CASSLVAAGGPSGELFF

clone_size: -
v_call: TRBV4-2
cdr3_aa: CASSQDGFGGVTQYF

clone_size: -
v_call: TRBV11-2
cdr3_aa: CASSLVRLSGDEQYF

clone_size: once
v_call: TRBV19
cdr3_aa: CASSPMPGQVNFSGANVLTF

clone_size: few
v_call: TRBV4-2
cdr3_aa: CASSQDGTSAYNEQFF

clone_size: -
v_call: TRBV2
cdr3_aa: CASRRGPPSYEQFF

clone_size: -
v_call: TRBV4-2
cdr3_aa: CASSQDRGPIQYF

clone_size: -
v_call: TRBV27
cdr3_aa: CASSAFAWDRDSEQYF

clone_size: -
v_call: TRBV19
cdr3_aa: CASSILGGGYGYTF

clone_size: -
v_call: TRBV28
cdr3_aa: CASTYLIEQGAYDEQYF

clone_size: few
v_call: TRBV6-1
cdr3_aa: CASSPAGSGANVLTF

clone_size: -
v_call: TRBV4-3
cdr3_aa: CASSQLTGTITGELFF

clone_size: -
v_call: TRBV2
cdr3_aa: CASSDVGGRSTDTQYF

clone_size: -
v_call: TRBV2
cdr3_aa: CASSGRGLPTNEKLLF

clone_size: few
v_call: TRBV5-4
cdr3_aa: CASSSGTGGLGEAFF

clone_size: few
v_call: TRBV27
cdr3_aa: CASSTPYEQYF

clone_size: once
v_call: TRBV7-2
cdr3_aa: CASSLSGPRGNQPQHF

clone_size: few
v_call: TRBV7-3
cdr3_aa: CASSFGPNQPQHF

clone_size: -
v_call: TRBV6-5
cdr3_aa: CASSYQGNTEAFF

clone_size: few
v_call: TRBV15
cdr3_aa: CATSPRGETQYF

clone_size: -
v_call: TRBV5-1
cdr3_aa: CASSLLMTGTNEQFF

clone_size: -
v_call: TRBV30
cdr3_aa: CVLQGVGTEAFF

clone_size: -
v_call: TRBV2
cdr3_aa: CASSGGAKVYEQYF

clone_size: -
v_call: TRBV4-2
cdr3_aa: CASSHKTENTEAFF

clone_size: -
v_call: TRBV6-5
cdr3_aa: CASSYSGRGETEAFF

clone_size: -
v_call: TRBV29-1
cdr3_aa: CIARTGDYGYTF

clone_size: -
v_call: TRBV6-5
cdr3_aa: CASRLQGAGTEAFF

clone_size: -
v_call: TRBV7-8
cdr3_aa: CASSFGQGFLYEQYF

clone_size: -
v_call: TRBV4-2
cdr3_aa: CASSQGDRAVGEKLFF

clone_size: -
v_call: TRBV18
cdr3_aa: CASSPRVVTAQETQYF

clone_size: -
v_call: TRBV4-3
cdr3_aa: CASSQGQGGNQPQHF

clone_size: -
v_call: TRBV5-1
cdr3_aa: CASSSFGGDPSGYTF

clone_size: -
v_call: TRBV27
cdr3_aa: CASSSPSIRSTGELFF

clone_size: -
v_call: TRBV14
cdr3_aa: CASSLSRGGEQFF

clone_size: -
v_call: TRBV7-3
cdr3_aa: CASSLTFSGSSTDTQYF

clone_size: -
v_call: TRBV6-1
cdr3_aa: CASSITPTEAYGYTF

clone_size: -
v_call: TRBV27
cdr3_aa: CASSQGAGYEQFF